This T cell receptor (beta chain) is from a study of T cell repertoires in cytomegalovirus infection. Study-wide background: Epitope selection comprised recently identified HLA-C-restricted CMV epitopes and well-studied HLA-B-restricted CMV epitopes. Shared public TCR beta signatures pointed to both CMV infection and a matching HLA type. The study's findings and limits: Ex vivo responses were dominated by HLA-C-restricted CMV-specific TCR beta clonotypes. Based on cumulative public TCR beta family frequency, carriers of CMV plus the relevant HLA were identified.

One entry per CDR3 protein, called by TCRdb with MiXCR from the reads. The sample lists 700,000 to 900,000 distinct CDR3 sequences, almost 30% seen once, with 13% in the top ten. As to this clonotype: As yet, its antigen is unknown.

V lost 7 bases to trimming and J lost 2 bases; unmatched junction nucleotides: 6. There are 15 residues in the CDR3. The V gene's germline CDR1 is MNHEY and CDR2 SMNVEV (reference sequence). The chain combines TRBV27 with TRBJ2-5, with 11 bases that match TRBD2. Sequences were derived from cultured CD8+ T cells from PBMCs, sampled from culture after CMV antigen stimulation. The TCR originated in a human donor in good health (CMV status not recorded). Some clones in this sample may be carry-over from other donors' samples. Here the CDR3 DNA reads TGTGCCAGCACAACTAGCGGGGGAAATCAAGAGACCCAGTACTTC. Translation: CASTTSGGNQETQYF.